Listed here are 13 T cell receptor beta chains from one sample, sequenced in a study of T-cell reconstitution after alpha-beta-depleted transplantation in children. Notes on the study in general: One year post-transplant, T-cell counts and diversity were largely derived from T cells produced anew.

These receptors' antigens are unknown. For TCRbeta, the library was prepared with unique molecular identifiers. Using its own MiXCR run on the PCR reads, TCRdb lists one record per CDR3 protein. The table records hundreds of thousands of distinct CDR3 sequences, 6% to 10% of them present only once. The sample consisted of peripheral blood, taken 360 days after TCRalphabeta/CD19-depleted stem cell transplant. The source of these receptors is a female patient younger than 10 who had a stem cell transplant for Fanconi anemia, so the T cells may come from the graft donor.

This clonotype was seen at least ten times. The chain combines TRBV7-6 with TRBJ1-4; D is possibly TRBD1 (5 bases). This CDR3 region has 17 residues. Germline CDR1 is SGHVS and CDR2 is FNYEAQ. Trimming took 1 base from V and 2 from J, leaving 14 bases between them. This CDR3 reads CASSLDSRAATNEKLFF. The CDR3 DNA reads TGTGCCAGCAGCTTAGATTCCAGGGCAGCCACTAATGAAAAACTGTTTTTT.

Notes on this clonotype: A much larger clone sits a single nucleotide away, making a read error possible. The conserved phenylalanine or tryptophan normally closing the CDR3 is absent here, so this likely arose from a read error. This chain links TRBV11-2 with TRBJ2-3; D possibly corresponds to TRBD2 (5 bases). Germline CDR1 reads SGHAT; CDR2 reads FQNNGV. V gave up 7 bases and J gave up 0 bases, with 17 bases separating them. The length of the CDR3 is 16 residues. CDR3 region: CASTHLMGGSTDTQYI. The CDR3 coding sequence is TGTGCCAGCACCCACCTCATGGGCGGGAGCACAGATACGCAGTATATT.

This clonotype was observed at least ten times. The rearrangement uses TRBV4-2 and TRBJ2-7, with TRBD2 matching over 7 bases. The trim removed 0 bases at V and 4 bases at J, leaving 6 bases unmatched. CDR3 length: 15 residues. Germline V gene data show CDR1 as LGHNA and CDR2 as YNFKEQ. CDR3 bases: TGTGCCAGCAGCCAAGAATGGGGCGGGAGTTACGAGCAGTACTTC. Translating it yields CASSQEWGGSYEQYF.

The CDR3 DNA follows: TGCAGTGCTAGAAGGGTAGAGACCCAGTACTTC. It encodes CSARRVETQYF. The chain links TRBV20-1 to TRBJ2-5; D unclear. This CDR3 spans 11 amino acids. V lost 2 bases and J 4 bases, leaving 5 bases between the germline ends. CDR1 and CDR2 (germline): DFQATT, SNEGSKA (reference sequence).

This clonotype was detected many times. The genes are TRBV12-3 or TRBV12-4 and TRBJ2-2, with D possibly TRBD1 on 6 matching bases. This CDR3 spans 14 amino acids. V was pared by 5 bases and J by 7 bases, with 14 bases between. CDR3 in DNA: TGTGCCAGCAGTGTTCTCAGGGGCAGCGGGGAGCTGTTTTTT. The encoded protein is CASSVLRGSGELFF.

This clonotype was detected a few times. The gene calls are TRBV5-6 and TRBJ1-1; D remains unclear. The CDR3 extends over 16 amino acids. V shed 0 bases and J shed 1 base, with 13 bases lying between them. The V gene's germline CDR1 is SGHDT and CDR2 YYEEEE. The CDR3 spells CASSLGPGSRNTEAFF. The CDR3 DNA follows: TGTGCCAGCAGCTTGGGTCCGGGCAGCAGGAACACTGAAGCTTTCTTT. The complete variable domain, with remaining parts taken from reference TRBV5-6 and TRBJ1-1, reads DAGVTQSPTHLIKTRGQQVTLRCSPKSGHDTVSWYQQALGQGPQFIFQYYEEEERQRGNFPDRFSGHQFPNYSSELNVNALLLGDSALYLCASSLGPGSRNTEAFFGQGTRLTVV.

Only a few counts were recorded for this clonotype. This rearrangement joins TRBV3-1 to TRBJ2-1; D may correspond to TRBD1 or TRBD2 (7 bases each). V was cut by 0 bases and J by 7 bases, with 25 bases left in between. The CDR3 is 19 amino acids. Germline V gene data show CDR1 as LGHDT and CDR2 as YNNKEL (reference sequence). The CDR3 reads CASSQDEGAGDYQQNEQFF. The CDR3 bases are TGTGCCAGCAGCCAAGACGAGGGGGCTGGGGACTACCAACAAAATGAGCAGTTCTTC.

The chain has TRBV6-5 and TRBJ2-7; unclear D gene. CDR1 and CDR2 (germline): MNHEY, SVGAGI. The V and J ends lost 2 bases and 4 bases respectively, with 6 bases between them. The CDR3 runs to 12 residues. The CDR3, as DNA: TGTGCCAGCAGTTACGACCTGTACGAGCAGTACTTC. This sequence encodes CASSYDLYEQYF.

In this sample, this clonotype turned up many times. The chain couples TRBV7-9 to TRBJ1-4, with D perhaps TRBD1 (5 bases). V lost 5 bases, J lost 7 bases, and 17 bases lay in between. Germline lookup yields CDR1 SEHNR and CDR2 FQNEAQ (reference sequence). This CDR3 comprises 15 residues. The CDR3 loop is CASSLVRVGTEKLFF. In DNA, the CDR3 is TGTGCCAGCAGCCTGGTCAGGGTGGGAACTGAAAAACTGTTTTTT.

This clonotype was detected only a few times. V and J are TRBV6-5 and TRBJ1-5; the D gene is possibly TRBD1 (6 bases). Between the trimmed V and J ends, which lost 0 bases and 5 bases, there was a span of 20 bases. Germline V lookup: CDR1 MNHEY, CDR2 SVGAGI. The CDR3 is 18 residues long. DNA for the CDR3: TGTGCCAGCAGTTACTCGGGTGTTAGGCCAGGGGAGGATCAGCCCCAGCATTTT. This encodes CASSYSGVRPGEDQPQHF.

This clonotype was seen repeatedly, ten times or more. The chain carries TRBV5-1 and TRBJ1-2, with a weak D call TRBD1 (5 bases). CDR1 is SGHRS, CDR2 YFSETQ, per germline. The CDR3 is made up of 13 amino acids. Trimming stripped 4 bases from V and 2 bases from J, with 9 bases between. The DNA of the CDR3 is TGCGCCAGCAGCCTGGGACTGAACTATGGCTACACCTTC. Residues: CASSLGLNYGYTF. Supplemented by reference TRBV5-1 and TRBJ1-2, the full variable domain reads KAGVTQTPRYLIKTRGQQVTLSCSPISGHRSVSWYQQTPGQGLQFLFEYFSETQRNKGNFPGRFSGRQFSNSRSEMNVSTLELGDSALYLCASSLGLNYGYTFGSGTRLTVV.

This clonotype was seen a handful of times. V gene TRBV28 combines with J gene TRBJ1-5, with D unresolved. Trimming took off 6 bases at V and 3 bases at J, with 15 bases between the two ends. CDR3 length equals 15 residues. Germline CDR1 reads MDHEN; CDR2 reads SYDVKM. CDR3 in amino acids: CASRPPAPPNQPQHF. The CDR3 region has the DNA TGTGCCAGCAGACCCCCAGCACCGCCCAATCAGCCCCAGCATTTT. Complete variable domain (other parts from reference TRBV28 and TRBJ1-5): DVKVTQSSRYLVKRTGEKVFLECVQDMDHENMFWYRQDPGLGLRLIYFSYDVKMKEKGDIPEGYSVSREKKERFSLILESASTNQTSMYLCASRPPAPPNQPQHFGDGTRLSIL.

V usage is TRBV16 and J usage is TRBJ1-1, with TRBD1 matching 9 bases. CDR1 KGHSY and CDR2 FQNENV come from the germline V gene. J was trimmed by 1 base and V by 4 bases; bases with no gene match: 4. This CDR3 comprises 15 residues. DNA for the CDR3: TGTGCCAGCAGCCGGACAGGGGCGGAGAACACTGAAGCTTTCTTT. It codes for CASSRTGAENTEAFF. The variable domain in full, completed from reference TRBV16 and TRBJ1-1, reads GEEVAQTPKHLVRGEGQKAKLYCAPIKGHSYVFWYQQVLKNEFKFLISFQNENVFDETGMPKERFSAKCLPNSPCSLEIQATKLEDSAVYFCASSRTGAENTEAFFGQGTRLTVV.